The clone carrying this TCR beta chain came up many times. This record comes from a study of neurological immune-mediated disorders. With 10-nucleotide random UMIs, 5'RACE was used to make the cDNA. Over 180 million TCR-beta sequences (from 15-18 subjects) were yielded by each sequencing run. Each CDR3 protein gets one entry after TCRdb re-called the 5' RACE reads with MiXCR. The repertoire holds about 62,000 distinct CDR3 sequences, with roughly 4.8% as singletons. Unmatched junction bases numbered 4, after V lost 8 bases and J lost 3 bases. CDR3 length: 14 amino acids. Per the germline V gene, CDR1 is SEHNR and CDR2 is FQNEAQ (reference sequence).

The source material was PBMCs. The chain is built from TRBV7-9 and TRBJ2-2, with 9 bases identical to TRBD1. The clonotype comes from a woman in her fifties or sixties with multiple sclerosis. CDR3 nucleotide sequence: TGTGCCAGCCCACAGGGGGCCGACACCGGGGAGCTGTTTTTT. Residues: CASPQGADTGELFF.